Here is one T cell receptor beta chain with its context. This entry comes from a study of technical replicates of blood from a few donors. Repertoires were generated with immunoSEQ multiplex PCR, while TCRdb's copy carries only in-frame clones and drops some. The table has some 83,000 clones, around 94% seen once. With 6 bases clipped from V and 6 bases from J, the junction kept 15 bases outside the gene matches. Germline-derived CDR1 and CDR2 are SGHVS and FNYEAQ. CDR3 length: 17 amino acids. The sequenced sample consisted of T cells isolated from PBMCs. The TCR sequence derives from a human donor in good health. The chain employs TRBV7-6 and TRBJ2-3; TRBD1 agrees at 10 bases. In DNA, the CDR3 is TGTGCCAGCAGTCGCCGTCTCCGGGACAGGGGTTCCGATACGCAGTATTTT. This translates into CASSRRLRDRGSDTQYF.